This T cell receptor (beta chain) was retrieved from a study of T cell changes during pregnancy in multiple sclerosis. Sequenced by immunoSEQ multiplex PCR; TCRdb stores in-frame clones only, minus some. The data show about 30,000 clones, more than 90% seen once. The CDR3 runs to 14 residues. In germline, CDR1 is KGHSH, CDR2 LQKENI. Trimming took off 4 bases at V and 6 bases at J, with 13 bases between the two ends. The specimen was CD4+ T cells from peripheral blood mononuclear cells, collected in the second trimester of pregnancy. This chain connects TRBV18 to TRBJ1-5; TRBD1 is a possible D gene (6 bases). This sequence was found in a female donor in good health, enrolled as a control in a pregnancy study. The CDR3 spells CASSLNRASQPQHF. The DNA for the CDR3 is TGTGCCAGCTCACTAAACAGGGCGTCTCAGCCCCAGCATTTT. The whole variable domain, filled in from reference TRBV18 and TRBJ1-5, reads NAGVMQNPRHLVRRRGQEARLRCSPMKGHSHVYWYRQLPEEGLKFMVYLQKENIIDESGMPKERFSAEFPKEGPSILRIQQVVRGDSAAYFCASSLNRASQPQHFGDGTRLSIL.